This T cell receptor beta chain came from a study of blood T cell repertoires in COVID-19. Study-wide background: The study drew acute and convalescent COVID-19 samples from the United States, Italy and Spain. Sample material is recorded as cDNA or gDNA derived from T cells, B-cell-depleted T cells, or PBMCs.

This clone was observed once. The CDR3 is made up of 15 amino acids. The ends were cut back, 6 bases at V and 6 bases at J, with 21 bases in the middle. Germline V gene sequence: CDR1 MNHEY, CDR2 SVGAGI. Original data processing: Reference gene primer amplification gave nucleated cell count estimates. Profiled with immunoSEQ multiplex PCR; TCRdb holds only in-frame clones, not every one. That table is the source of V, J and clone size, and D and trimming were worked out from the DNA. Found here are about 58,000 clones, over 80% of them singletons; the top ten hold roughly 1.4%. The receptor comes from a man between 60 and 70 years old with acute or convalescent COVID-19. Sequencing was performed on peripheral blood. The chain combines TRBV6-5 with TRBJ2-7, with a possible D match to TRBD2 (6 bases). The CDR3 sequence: CASRPAGTPESEQYF. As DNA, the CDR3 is TGTGCCAGCAGACCTGCCGGGACTCCGGAGAGCGAGCAGTACTTC.